A selection of T cell receptor beta chains follows, all from one sample in a study of shared clonotypes between healthy human individuals. TCRdb's copy holds only in-frame clones and misses some; the assay was immunoSEQ multiplex PCR. The sample contains fewer than 500,000 clones, about 79% of which appear only once. Sequencing used PBMCs. These receptors originate from a woman between 40 and 55 years old in good health. Some clones in this sample may be carry-over from other donors' samples. CDR3s include the opening cysteine and the closing phenylalanine or tryptophan. Each record gives: clone size, D gene, J gene, V gene, CDR3 protein, CDR3 DNA. The D gene is left open where the match is weak. Clone size, where shown, is once, few, many, or a class for clones that have expanded.

abundance: -
d_gene: TRBD2
j_gene: TRBJ2-5
v_gene: TRBV6-6
CDR3aa: CASSYSSGGGKGQYF
CDR3nt: TGTGCCAGCAGTTACTCTTCGGGAGGGGGAAAGGGCCAGTACTTC

abundance: -
d_gene: -
j_gene: TRBJ2-1
v_gene: TRBV19
CDR3aa: CASSSRPGDGYNEQFF
CDR3nt: TGTGCCAGTAGTTCAAGGCCAGGGGATGGCTACAATGAGCAGTTCTTC

abundance: -
d_gene: TRBD2
j_gene: TRBJ2-5
v_gene: TRBV11-3
CDR3aa: CASSLGAGAQETQYF
CDR3nt: TGTGCCAGCAGCTTAGGGGCGGGAGCCCAAGAGACCCAGTACTTC

abundance: -
d_gene: -
j_gene: TRBJ2-2
v_gene: TRBV28
CDR3aa: CASSSPGQNTGELFF
CDR3nt: TGTGCCAGCAGCTCCCCGGGACAGAACACCGGGGAGCTGTTTTTT

abundance: -
d_gene: -
j_gene: TRBJ2-6
v_gene: TRBV27
CDR3aa: CASSSSSGANVLTF
CDR3nt: -

abundance: -
d_gene: -
j_gene: TRBJ2-7
v_gene: TRBV7-9
CDR3aa: CASSFRAGEQYF
CDR3nt: TGTGCCAGCAGCTTTCGTGCTGGAGAGCAGTACTTC

abundance: -
d_gene: TRBD1
j_gene: TRBJ2-7
v_gene: TRBV6-1
CDR3aa: CASSVTTGTASYEQYF
CDR3nt: TGTGCCAGCAGTGTGACGACCGGGACAGCTTCCTACGAGCAGTACTTC

abundance: once
d_gene: TRBD1
j_gene: TRBJ1-2
v_gene: TRBV4-1
CDR3aa: CASSQTLTGGSNYGYTF
CDR3nt: TGCGCCAGCAGCCAAACCCTTACAGGGGGATCTAACTATGGCTACACCTTC

abundance: -
d_gene: -
j_gene: TRBJ1-5
v_gene: TRBV6-5
CDR3aa: CASSYSSRRDQPQHF
CDR3nt: TGTGCCAGCAGTTACTCGAGCCGGAGGGATCAGCCCCAGCATTTT

abundance: -
d_gene: -
j_gene: TRBJ1-5
v_gene: TRBV10-3
CDR3aa: CAISERGANQPQHF
CDR3nt: TGTGCCATCAGTGAACGGGGGGCCAATCAGCCCCAGCATTTT

abundance: -
d_gene: -
j_gene: TRBJ2-1
v_gene: TRBV18
CDR3aa: CASSPLGSIAEQFF
CDR3nt: TGTGCCAGCTCACCACTCGGATCTATTGCGGAGCAGTTCTTC

abundance: -
d_gene: -
j_gene: TRBJ1-1
v_gene: TRBV19
CDR3aa: CASSHIRGGRATEAFF
CDR3nt: TGTGCCAGTAGTCATATCCGGGGGGGCCGGGCCACTGAAGCTTTCTTT

abundance: -
d_gene: -
j_gene: TRBJ1-2
v_gene: TRBV11-2
CDR3aa: CASSLGPIYGYTF
CDR3nt: TGTGCCAGCAGCTTAGGGCCGATCTATGGCTACACCTTC

abundance: -
d_gene: TRBD2
j_gene: TRBJ2-7
v_gene: TRBV9
CDR3aa: CASSGSGTLGGYEQYF
CDR3nt: TGTGCCAGCAGCGGGTCCGGTACCTTGGGGGGGTACGAGCAGTACTTC

abundance: once
d_gene: -
j_gene: TRBJ2-7
v_gene: TRBV10-3
CDR3aa: CAISPLVGAREQYF
CDR3nt: TGTGCCATCAGTCCCCTAGTGGGGGCTAGAGAGCAGTACTTC

abundance: -
d_gene: TRBD2
j_gene: TRBJ2-1
v_gene: TRBV4-2
CDR3aa: CASSQVGGSDNEQFF
CDR3nt: TGTGCCAGCAGCCAAGTCGGCGGGAGCGACAATGAGCAGTTCTTC

abundance: -
d_gene: TRBD1
j_gene: TRBJ1-3
v_gene: TRBV19
CDR3aa: CASSIWTGGSGNTIYF
CDR3nt: TGTGCCAGTAGTATCTGGACAGGGGGCTCTGGAAACACCATATATTTT

abundance: -
d_gene: -
j_gene: TRBJ1-5
v_gene: TRBV11-2
CDR3aa: CASSTGMSNQPQHF
CDR3nt: TGTGCCAGCAGCACAGGGATGAGCAATCAGCCCCAGCATTTT

abundance: -
d_gene: TRBD1
j_gene: TRBJ1-2
v_gene: TRBV19
CDR3aa: CAGWDRLYGYTF
CDR3nt: TGTGCCGGATGGGACAGGTTATACGGCTACACCTTC

abundance: -
d_gene: -
j_gene: TRBJ2-7
v_gene: TRBV4-2
CDR3aa: CASSHRGRGSAYYEQYF
CDR3nt: TGTGCCAGCAGCCACCGGGGGCGGGGGAGCGCATATTACGAGCAGTACTTC

abundance: -
d_gene: TRBD1
j_gene: TRBJ1-6
v_gene: TRBV6-1
CDR3aa: CASSDRGWTPLHF
CDR3nt: TGTGCCAGCAGTGACAGGGGGTGGACACCCCTCCACTTT

abundance: -
d_gene: TRBD1
j_gene: TRBJ1-3
v_gene: TRBV5-6
CDR3aa: CASSGTGAGNTIYF
CDR3nt: TGTGCCAGCAGCGGGACAGGGGCTGGAAACACCATATATTTT

abundance: -
d_gene: -
j_gene: TRBJ2-2
v_gene: TRBV4-2
CDR3aa: CASSQDPNSGELFF
CDR3nt: TGTGCCAGCAGCCAAGACCCGAACAGTGGGGAGCTGTTTTTT

abundance: -
d_gene: -
j_gene: TRBJ1-3
v_gene: TRBV30
CDR3aa: CGGVGGTSGNTIYF
CDR3nt: TGTGGGGGGGTGGGCGGCACCTCTGGAAACACCATATATTTT

abundance: -
d_gene: TRBD2
j_gene: TRBJ2-5
v_gene: TRBV11-3
CDR3aa: CASSLLAGGRETQYF
CDR3nt: TGTGCCAGCAGCTTACTAGCGGGAGGCCGAGAGACCCAGTACTTC

abundance: -
d_gene: -
j_gene: TRBJ2-1
v_gene: TRBV6-1
CDR3aa: CASTPTPYNEQFF
CDR3nt: TGTGCCAGCACCCCGACTCCGTACAATGAGCAGTTCTTC

abundance: -
d_gene: -
j_gene: TRBJ2-7
v_gene: TRBV6-6
CDR3aa: CASSRDTQRIYEQYF
CDR3nt: TGTGCCAGCAGTCGGGACACCCAGCGCATCTACGAGCAGTACTTC

abundance: -
d_gene: -
j_gene: TRBJ2-1
v_gene: TRBV29-1
CDR3aa: CSVESDGASGDNEQFF
CDR3nt: TGCAGCGTTGAGTCGGACGGGGCCTCGGGGGACAATGAGCAGTTCTTC

abundance: -
d_gene: TRBD2
j_gene: TRBJ2-1
v_gene: TRBV7-7
CDR3aa: CASSLSGRERSSYNEQFF
CDR3nt: TGTGCCAGCAGCTTATCGGGGCGGGAGCGGAGCTCCTACAATGAGCAGTTCTTC

abundance: -
d_gene: TRBD2
j_gene: TRBJ2-3
v_gene: TRBV11-2
CDR3aa: CASSLSGSSSVTDTQYF
CDR3nt: TGTGCCAGCAGCCTTAGCGGGAGTTCGTCGGTTACAGATACGCAGTATTTT

abundance: -
d_gene: -
j_gene: TRBJ1-3
v_gene: TRBV13
CDR3aa: CASTPWGGSGNTIYF
CDR3nt: TGTGCCAGCACCCCCTGGGGGGGCTCTGGAAACACCATATATTTT

abundance: -
d_gene: -
j_gene: TRBJ2-7
v_gene: TRBV10-2
CDR3aa: CASSRGSYEQYF
CDR3nt: TGCGCCAGCAGTCGGGGCAGCTACGAGCAGTACTTC